What follows are 14 T cell receptor beta chains derived from one specimen sequenced in a study of a mutant IDH1 vaccine in newly diagnosed glioma. The assay was immunoSEQ multiplex PCR, and TCRdb's table has in-frame clones only and misses some. In the table there are 30,000 or so clones, roughly 80% of which are singletons. No antigen is known for these receptors. The time point: week 35, safety follow-up. A single vaccine dose contained 300 ug of mutant IDH1 20-mer peptide, and topical imiquimod was used with it. The material was PBMCs, obtained from a glioma patient whose treatment included an IDH1 peptide vaccine. These receptor sequences come from a woman aged 25 to 45 with glioma. Some clones in this sample may be carry-over from other donors' samples.

This sequence joins TRBV11-1 and TRBJ2-1; no clear D. Germline lookup yields CDR1 SGHAT and CDR2 FQDESV (reference sequence). Trimming took 3 bases from V and 10 from J, leaving 13 bases between them. This CDR3 comprises 13 residues. The CDR3 here is CASSLGSQQEQFF. The CDR3 nucleotides are TGTGCCAGCAGCTTGGGTAGTCAACAAGAGCAGTTCTTC.

This clone was counted once. The genes are TRBV6-5 and TRBJ2-7; TRBD1 might be the D (5 bases). The CDR3 loop spans 16 amino acids. The V end lost 0 bases, the J end lost 5 bases, and 17 bases lay between the germline ends. CDR1 MNHEY and CDR2 SVGAGI come from the germline V gene. The CDR3 is CASSYSYMAGMNEQYF. For the CDR3, the DNA is TGTGCCAGCAGTTACTCGTATATGGCAGGGATGAACGAGCAGTACTTC.

V usage is TRBV19 and J usage is TRBJ2-7; D possibly corresponds to TRBD2 (7 bases). There are 13 residues in the CDR3. Germline assignment: CDR1 LNHDA and CDR2 SQIVND (reference sequence). Between the trimmed V and J ends, which lost 7 bases and 5 bases, there was a span of 15 bases. For the CDR3, the DNA is TGTGCCAGTAAGGAGGGGGGGGCGAACGAGCAGTACTTC. Its protein product is CASKEGGANEQYF.

The chain is built from TRBV19 and TRBJ1-5; TRBD1 matches 9 bases. This CDR3 spans 21 amino acids. CDR1 and CDR2 (germline): LNHDA, SQIVND (reference sequence). Trimming cost V 5 bases and J 0 bases; bases outside gene matches: 20. The CDR3 sequence: CASSPTGGEGRHHYSNQPQHF. As DNA, the CDR3 is TGTGCCAGTAGTCCAACAGGGGGCGAGGGCCGTCATCACTATAGCAATCAGCCCCAGCATTTT.

V and J are TRBV15 and TRBJ1-4; 7 bases line up with TRBD1. In germline, CDR1 is LNHNV, CDR2 YYDKDF (reference sequence). V trimming: 6 bases; J trimming: 8 bases; junction bases outside the gene matches: 12. The CDR3 is made up of 15 amino acids. Written as DNA, the CDR3 is TGTGCCACCAGGACAGGGCAGAACCGGGAAGAAAAACTGTTTTTT. Translating it yields CATRTGQNREEKLFF.

The chain couples TRBV25-1 to TRBJ2-1; either TRBD1 or TRBD2 may fit D (5 bases each). Per the germline V gene, CDR1 is MGHDK and CDR2 is SYGVNS. The length of the CDR3 is 18 residues. Trimming shortened V by 1 base and J by 2 bases, and 18 bases separated the two germline ends. The CDR3 loop is CASSELTGRPPPYNEQFF. CDR3 DNA sequence: TGTGCCAGCAGTGAATTGACGGGGCGGCCCCCCCCCTACAATGAGCAGTTCTTC.

This clone was picked up one time. This rearrangement joins TRBV19 to TRBJ1-5; D unclear. Germline V gene data show CDR1 as LNHDA and CDR2 as SQIVND (reference sequence). The germline V and J ends were trimmed by 1 base and 4 bases, with 11 bases remaining between them. CDR3 length: 15 residues. CDR3 region: CASSIAGGANQPQHF. The CDR3 DNA reads as TGTGCCAGTAGTATAGCAGGAGGCGCGAATCAGCCCCAGCATTTT.

This rearrangement joins TRBV21-1 to TRBJ2-7; TRBD2, the table's D call, lacks a check against the DNA. TRBV21-1 is marked as a pseudogene. The CDR3 totals 15 residues. The CDR3 region has the DNA TGTGCCAGCAGCTCCCGGGGGACGGGGTGGTACGAGCAGTACTTC. Amino acid sequence: CASSSRGTGWYEQYF.

V gene TRBV5-6 combines with J gene TRBJ2-3; D may be TRBD2 (5 bases). Trimming cost V 1 base and J 3 bases, with 15 bases left between them. CDR3 size: 16 residues. CDR1 and CDR2 from the germline V gene are SGHDT and YYEEEE. CDR3 sequence (DNA): TGTGCCAGCAGCTTGAAGGGCGACCCGGGGACAGATACGCAGTATTTT. This translates into CASSLKGDPGTDTQYF.

This chain links TRBV28 with TRBJ1-1; D is ambiguous. The CDR3 sequence is 14 residues long. The V gene's germline CDR1 is MDHEN and CDR2 SYDVKM. CDR3 sequence: CATHNRTWNTEAFF. The DNA of the CDR3 is TGTGCTACTCATAACCGGACCTGGAACACTGAAGCTTTCTTT.

This clone turned up a few times. CDR3 nucleotide sequence: TGCGCCAGCAGCTTGGGCGGGCTTTACAATGAGCAGTTCTTC. Translated, it gives CASSLGGLYNEQFF. The chain recombines TRBV5-1 with TRBJ2-1; tentatively, D is TRBD2 (5 bases). This CDR3 contains 14 residues. Trimming cost V 0 bases and J 4 bases, with 8 bases left between them. Germline V CDR1 and CDR2: SGHRS, YFSETQ.

The V gene is TRBV9, the J gene TRBJ2-2, with a tentative D call TRBD1 (7 bases). The CDR3 is 15 residues long. Germline V lookup: CDR1 SGDLS, CDR2 YYNGEE. V lost 1 base and J lost 5, with 12 bases in between. CDR3 nucleotides: TGTGCCAGCAGCGTAACAGGGGCGGGAACCGGGGAGCTGTTTTTT. It encodes CASSVTGAGTGELFF.

J is TRBJ1-4 and V is TRBV7-9; TRBD1 matches 7 bases. CDR3 size: 14 residues. Germline V lookup: CDR1 SEHNR, CDR2 FQNEAQ (reference sequence). J was trimmed by 7 bases and V by 1 base; bases with no gene match: 3. The CDR3 sequence is CASSLDRGFEKLFF. The CDR3 coding sequence is TGTGCCAGCAGCTTAGACAGGGGATTTGAAAAACTGTTTTTT.

The V and J genes are TRBV7-9 and TRBJ2-7; TRBD2 is a possible D gene (5 bases). This CDR3 has 14 residues. In germline, CDR1 is SEHNR, CDR2 FQNEAQ (reference sequence). Between the trimmed V and J ends, which lost 3 bases and 2 bases, there was a span of 11 bases. In DNA form, the CDR3 reads TGTGCCAGCAGCTTTGACTCCGGGGCCTACGAGCAGTACTTC. This translates into CASSFDSGAYEQYF.